This TCR beta chain was sequenced in a study of T and B cells in COVID-19 patients. About the research overall: Active-infection patients were older, median 67 years, than recovered patients, median approximately 36 years. Of roughly 21 active-infection patients, 18 carried comorbidities linked to unfavorable COVID-19 outcome.

Blood genomic DNA input for TRB amplification was 250-500 ng. BIOMED2 TRB-A/B primer pools were used in multiplex TRB PCR. TCRdb reprocessed the multiplex PCR reads with MiXCR, giving one entry per CDR3 protein. The table records approximately 13,000 distinct CDR3 sequences, more than 25% of them present only once. A word on this clonotype: The target antigen is unknown.

Per the germline V gene, CDR1 is KGHSH and CDR2 is LQKENI. V was trimmed by 0 bases and J by 5 bases, leaving 13 bases between them. The CDR3 is 15 amino acids. Whole-study findings and limits: Symptomatic-phase blood samples from mildly ill patients and early samples from severe cases were scarce. Highly clonal in active COVID-19, TRB repertoires exceeded healthy-donor diversity and richness at recovery.

The source of this sequence is a human donor who had recovered from COVID-19. The rearrangement joins TRBV18 to TRBJ1-1; D is unresolved. The sample consisted of blood. The CDR3 loop reads CASSPPQPGRTEAFF. The CDR3 region has the DNA TGTGCCAGCTCACCACCTCAACCCGGAAGGACTGAAGCTTTCTTT.